The 11 T cell receptor beta chains given below trace back to one sample, sequenced in a study of blood T cell repertoires in COVID-19 (dated by TCRdb to 2018 to 2021). Library creation used the immunoSEQ multiplex PCR assay. Entries here come from immuneACCESS through TCRdb and include only in-frame sequences with V and J called. Some clones fail to appear in such tables; in the studies checked, an unresolved V gene covers under half of the shortfall, and the cause of the remainder is unknown. The sample table lists some 200,000 clones, roughly 90% of them with a count of one. Around 2% of the sample is held by the ten biggest clonotypes. The sequenced sample consisted of PBMCs or T cells enriched from blood (not recorded which). Receptor source: a woman under 40 who had recovered from COVID-19.

The chain employs TRBV9 and TRBJ2-1; 12 bases agree with TRBD2. Germline V gene lookup returns CDR1 SGDLS and CDR2 YYNGEE. This CDR3 contains 16 residues. With 4 bases clipped from V and 3 bases from J, the junction kept 5 bases outside the gene matches. The CDR3 DNA is TGTGCCAGCAGCCCCCGACTAGCGGGAGTCTACAATGAGCAGTTCTTC. Residues: CASSPRLAGVYNEQFF.

The genes are TRBV6-2 or TRBV6-3 and TRBJ1-1, with TRBD1 matching over 8 bases. The germline gives CDR1 MNHEY, CDR2 SVGEGT. V shed 2 bases and J 0 bases; nucleotides not matched to a gene: 2. The length of the CDR3 is 15 residues. The CDR3 DNA follows: TGTGCCAGCAGTTACCGGGGACAGGTGAACACTGAAGCTTTCTTT. Translated: CASSYRGQVNTEAFF.

The gene calls are TRBV6-1 and TRBJ2-5; 9 nucleotides align to TRBD1. Germline lookup yields CDR1 MNHNS and CDR2 SASEGT. V was clipped by 2 bases and J by 1 base; unmatched bases: 8. The CDR3 is 17 residues long. This CDR3 reads CASSEPTGGLFQETQYF. The CDR3 nucleotides are TGTGCCAGCAGTGAACCTACAGGGGGCCTTTTCCAAGAGACCCAGTACTTC.

The CDR3 here is CASSEGGGQETQYF. CDR3 bases: TGTGCCAGCAGCGAAGGGGGCGGCCAAGAGACCCAGTACTTC. J is TRBJ2-5 and V is TRBV9; TRBD1 aligns across 7 bases. Per the germline V gene, CDR1 is SGDLS and CDR2 is YYNGEE. J was trimmed by 1 base and V by 3 bases; bases with no gene match: 3. The CDR3 spans 14 residues. Full variable domain (outside the CDR3, taken from reference TRBV9 and TRBJ2-5): DSGVTQTPKHLITATGQRVTLRCSPRSGDLSVYWYQQSLDQGLQFLIQYYNGEERAKGNILERFSAQQFPDLHSELNLSSLELGDSALYFCASSEGGGQETQYFGPGTRLLVL.

V usage is TRBV11-3 and J usage is TRBJ2-1; TRBD2 is a possible D gene (5 bases). V dropped 2 bases and J dropped 6 bases, with 11 bases sitting between them. The CDR3 totals 14 residues. Germline V lookup: CDR1 SGHNT, CDR2 YENEEA. In DNA, the CDR3 is TGTGCCAGCAGCTTATTTCCGGGATCCAATGAGCAGTTCTTC. Its protein product is CASSLFPGSNEQFF.

The chain is built from TRBV7-2 and TRBJ2-1, with 9 bases identical to TRBD2. The CDR3 covers 14 residues. Germline CDR1 reads SGHTA; CDR2 reads FQGNSA. V shed 7 bases and J 7 bases; nucleotides not matched to a gene: 8. The CDR3 here is CASKPRGGHNEQFF. CDR3 DNA sequence: TGTGCCAGCAAACCGCGGGGGGGCCATAATGAGCAGTTCTTC.

This clone showed up just a few times. The chain has TRBV7-9 and TRBJ1-2; D unclear. The CDR3 spans 15 residues. V was clipped by 0 bases and J by 1 base, with 9 bases between them. CDR1 is SEHNR, CDR2 FQNEAQ, per germline (reference sequence). The CDR3 spells CASSLAQTNNYGYTF. CDR3 nucleotide sequence: TGTGCCAGCAGCTTAGCACAGACTAATAACTATGGCTACACCTTC.

The chain uses TRBV11-3 and TRBJ1-1; D perhaps matches TRBD1 (5 bases). Germline V gene sequence: CDR1 SGHNT, CDR2 YENEEA. V dropped 6 bases and J dropped 1 base, with 15 bases sitting between them. This CDR3 comprises 15 residues. CDR3 DNA: TGTGCCAGCAGACACTTTGACAGCCCGAACACTGAAGCTTTCTTT. Residues: CASRHFDSPNTEAFF.

The chain has TRBV7-6 and TRBJ2-7; no reliable D call. Germline loops: CDR1 SGHVS, CDR2 FNYEAQ. V dropped 2 bases and J dropped 1 base, with 9 bases sitting between them. The CDR3 is made up of 14 amino acids. The CDR3 DNA is TGTGCCAGCAGCTTAAGTCCAGATTCCTACGAGCAGTACTTC. This gives the protein CASSLSPDSYEQYF.

V usage is TRBV2 and J usage is TRBJ2-7; 8 positions match TRBD2. Germline CDR1 reads SNHLY; CDR2 reads FYNNEI. The J segment lost 1 base and the V segment lost 6 bases, leaving 5 bases of the junction unmatched. The CDR3 contains 14 residues. CDR3 DNA: TGTGCCAGCAGACAAGGACTAGCTTCCTACGAGCAGTACTTC. It translates to CASRQGLASYEQYF. Using reference TRBV2 and TRBJ2-7 for the parts outside the CDR3, the full variable domain is EPEVTQTPSHQVTQMGQEVILRCVPISNHLYFYWYRQILGQKVEFLVSFYNNEISEKSEIFDDQFSVERPDGSNFTLKIRSTKLEDSAMYFCASRQGLASYEQYFGPGTRLTVT.

The CDR3 DNA reads as TGTGCCAGCAGGGACAGGCCCACCTCAAATTCACCCCTCCACTTT. It codes for CASRDRPTSNSPLHF. The genes are TRBV2 and TRBJ1-6; 7 nucleotides align to TRBD1. The CDR3 sequence is 15 residues long. Unmatched junction bases numbered 9, after V lost 6 bases and J lost 7 bases. The germline V gene encodes CDR1 SNHLY and CDR2 FYNNEI.